This record concerns one T cell receptor beta chain sequence. Its antigen is unknown. This CDR3 is also generated by other DNA sequences in the sample. Trimming stripped 3 bases from V and 2 bases from J, with 2 bases between. Germline loops: CDR1 SQVTM, CDR2 ANQGSEA. This CDR3 is 11 amino acids long. This record comes from a study of Ad26.COV2.S vaccination and SARS-CoV-2 variants. Study-wide findings and caveats: Non-spike TCR breadth showed similarity between vaccine and placebo recipients. Responses of spike-specific T cells (both CD8+ and CD4+) reportedly showed substantial breadth after vaccination. Recipients given vaccine exceeded placebo recipients in spike-specific TCR breadth.

This table comes from immunoSEQ multiplex PCR, and its TCRdb copy is limited to in-frame clones, with some not included. This table holds around 350,000 clones, about 90% found once. The sequence was collected from a human donor who had recovered from COVID-19. The gene calls are TRBV29-1 and TRBJ1-3; D is ambiguous. The sequencing here drew on peripheral blood, taken after recovery from COVID-19. The CDR3 protein is CSVETGNTIYF. The CDR3 DNA reads as TGCAGCGTTGAGACTGGAAACACCATATATTTT.